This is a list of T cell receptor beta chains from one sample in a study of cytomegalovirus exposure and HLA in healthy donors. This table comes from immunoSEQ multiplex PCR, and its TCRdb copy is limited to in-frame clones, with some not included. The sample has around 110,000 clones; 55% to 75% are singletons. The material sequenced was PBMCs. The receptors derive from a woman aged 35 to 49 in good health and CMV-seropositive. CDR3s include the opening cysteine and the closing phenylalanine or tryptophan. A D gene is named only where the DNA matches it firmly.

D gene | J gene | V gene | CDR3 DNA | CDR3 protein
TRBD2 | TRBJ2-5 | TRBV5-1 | TGCGCCAGCAGCTTGGTACGAGGTGGGAGGGCCCAAGAGACCCAGTACTTC | CASSLVRGGRAQETQYF
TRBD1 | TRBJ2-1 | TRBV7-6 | TGTGCCAGCAGCCCCTCGGGGACAGTCAACAATGAGCAGTTCTTC | CASSPSGTVNNEQFF
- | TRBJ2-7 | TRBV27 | TGTGCCAGCAGCGTCTGGGACAACACCTACGAGCAGTACTTC | CASSVWDNTYEQYF
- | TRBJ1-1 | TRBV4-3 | TGCGCCAGCAGCCAAGAATGGGCAGGGTTGAACACTGAAGCTTTCTTT | CASSQEWAGLNTEAFF
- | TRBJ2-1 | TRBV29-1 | TGCAGCGTGGGGGGAGGTGAGCAGTTCTTC | CSVGGGEQFF
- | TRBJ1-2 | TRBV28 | TGTGCCAGCAGTTTAGGGAGGGGGTTCTATGGCTACACCTTC | CASSLGRGFYGYTF
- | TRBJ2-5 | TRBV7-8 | TGTGCCTCTACCGCCGCCCAAGAGACCCAGTACTTC | CASTAAQETQYF
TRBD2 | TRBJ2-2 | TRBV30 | TGTGCCTGGAGCCTAAAAAGGACTAGCGACTCCGGGGAGCTGTTTTTT | CAWSLKRTSDSGELFF
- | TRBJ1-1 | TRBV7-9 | TGTGCCAGCACTCAACCGGGAGATTATGAAGCTTTCTTT | CASTQPGDYEAFF
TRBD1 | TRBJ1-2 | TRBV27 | TGTGCCAGCGGGACAGGGGTTGGCTACACCTTC | CASGTGVGYTF
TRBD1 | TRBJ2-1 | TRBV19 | TGTGCCAGCCAACGGACAGGGGGCACGAATGAGCAGTTCTTC | CASQRTGGTNEQFF